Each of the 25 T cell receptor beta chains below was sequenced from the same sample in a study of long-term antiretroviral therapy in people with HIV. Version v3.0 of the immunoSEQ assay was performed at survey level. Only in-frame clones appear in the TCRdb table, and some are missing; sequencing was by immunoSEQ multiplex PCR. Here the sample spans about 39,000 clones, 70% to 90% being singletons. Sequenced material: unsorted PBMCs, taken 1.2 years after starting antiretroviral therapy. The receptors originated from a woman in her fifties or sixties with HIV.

CDR3 sequence reads: CASSLVRTGNTEAFF. CDR3 coding DNA: TGTGCCAGCAGCTTAGTTAGAACAGGGAACACTGAAGCTTTCTTT. The V and J genes are TRBV7-6 and TRBJ1-1; tentative D call: TRBD1 (5 bases). The germline CDR1 and CDR2 sequences are SGHVS and FNYEAQ. The CDR3 totals 15 residues. The V gene lost 1 base and the J gene lost 1 base, with 10 bases spanning the gap.

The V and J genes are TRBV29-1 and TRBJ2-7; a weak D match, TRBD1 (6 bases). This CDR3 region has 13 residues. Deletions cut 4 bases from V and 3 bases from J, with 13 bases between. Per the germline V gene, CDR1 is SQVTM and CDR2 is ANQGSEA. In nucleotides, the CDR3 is TGCAGCGTTGGTGGCTCAGGGGACTACGAGCAGTACTTC. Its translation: CSVGGSGDYEQYF.

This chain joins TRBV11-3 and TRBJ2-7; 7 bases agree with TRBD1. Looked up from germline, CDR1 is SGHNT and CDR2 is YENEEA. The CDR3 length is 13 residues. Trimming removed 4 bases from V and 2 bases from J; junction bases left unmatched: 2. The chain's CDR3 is CASSSTGAYEQYF. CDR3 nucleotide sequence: TGTGCCAGCAGCTCCACAGGGGCCTACGAGCAGTACTTC.

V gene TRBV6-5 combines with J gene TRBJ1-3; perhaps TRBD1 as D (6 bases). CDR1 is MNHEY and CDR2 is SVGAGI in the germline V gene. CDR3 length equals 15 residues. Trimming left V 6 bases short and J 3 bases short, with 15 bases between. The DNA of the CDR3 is TGTGCCAGCAGGCCCCCGGGGGCTAGTGGAAACACCATATATTTT. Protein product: CASRPPGASGNTIYF.

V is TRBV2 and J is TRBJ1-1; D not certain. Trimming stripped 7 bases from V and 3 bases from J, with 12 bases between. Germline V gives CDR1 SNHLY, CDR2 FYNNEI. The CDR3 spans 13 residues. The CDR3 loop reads CASKQRSYTEAFF. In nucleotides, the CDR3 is TGTGCCAGCAAACAGCGGTCCTACACTGAAGCTTTCTTT. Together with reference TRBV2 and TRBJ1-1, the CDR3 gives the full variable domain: EPEVTQTPSHQVTQMGQEVILRCVPISNHLYFYWYRQILGQKVEFLVSFYNNEISEKSEIFDDQFSVERPDGSNFTLKIRSTKLEDSAMYFCASKQRSYTEAFFGQGTRLTVV.

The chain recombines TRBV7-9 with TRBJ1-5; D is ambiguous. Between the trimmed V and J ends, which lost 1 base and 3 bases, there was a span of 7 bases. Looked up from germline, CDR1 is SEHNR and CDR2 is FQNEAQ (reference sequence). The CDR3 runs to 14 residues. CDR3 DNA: TGTGCCAGCAGCTTAGAGAAGGACAATCAGCCCCAGCATTTT. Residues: CASSLEKDNQPQHF.

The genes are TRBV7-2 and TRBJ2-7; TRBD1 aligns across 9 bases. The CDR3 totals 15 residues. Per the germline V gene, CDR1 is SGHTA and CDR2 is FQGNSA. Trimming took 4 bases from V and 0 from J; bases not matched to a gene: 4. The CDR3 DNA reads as TGTGCCAGCAGCTCCTGGACAGGGGCCTCCTACGAGCAGTACTTC. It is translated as CASSSWTGASYEQYF. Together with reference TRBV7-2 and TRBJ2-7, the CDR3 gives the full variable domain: GAGVSQSPSNKVTEKGKDVELRCDPISGHTALYWYRQSLGQGLEFLIYFQGNSAPDKSGLPSDRFSAERTGGSVSTLTIQRTQQEDSAVYLCASSSWTGASYEQYFGPGTRLTVT.

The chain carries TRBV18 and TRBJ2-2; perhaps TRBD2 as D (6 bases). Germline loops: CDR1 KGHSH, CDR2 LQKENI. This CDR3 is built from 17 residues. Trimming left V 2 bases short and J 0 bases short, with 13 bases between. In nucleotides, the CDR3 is TGTGCCAGCTCACCAGCAGTAGGGGAGGCGAACACCGGGGAGCTGTTTTTT. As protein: CASSPAVGEANTGELFF.

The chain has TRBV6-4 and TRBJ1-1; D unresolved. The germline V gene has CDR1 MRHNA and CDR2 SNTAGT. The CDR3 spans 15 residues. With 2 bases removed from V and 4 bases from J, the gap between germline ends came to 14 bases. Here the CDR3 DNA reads TGTGCCAGCAGTGACGGAACGGACGGTTCCACTGAAGCTTTCTTT. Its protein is CASSDGTDGSTEAFF.

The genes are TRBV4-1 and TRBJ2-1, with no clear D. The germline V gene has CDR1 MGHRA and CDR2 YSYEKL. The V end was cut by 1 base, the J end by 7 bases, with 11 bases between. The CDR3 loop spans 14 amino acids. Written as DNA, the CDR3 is TGCGCCAGCAGCCAAGGCGCCGACTCTAATGAGCAGTTCTTC. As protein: CASSQGADSNEQFF.

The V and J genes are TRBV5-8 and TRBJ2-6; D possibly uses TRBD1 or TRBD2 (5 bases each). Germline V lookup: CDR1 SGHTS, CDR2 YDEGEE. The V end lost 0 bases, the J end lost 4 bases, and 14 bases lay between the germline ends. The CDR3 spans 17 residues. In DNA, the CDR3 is TGTGCCAGCAGCTTGGGGGGGTTCCCGGTCGGGGCCAACGTCCTGACTTTC. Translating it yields CASSLGGFPVGANVLTF.

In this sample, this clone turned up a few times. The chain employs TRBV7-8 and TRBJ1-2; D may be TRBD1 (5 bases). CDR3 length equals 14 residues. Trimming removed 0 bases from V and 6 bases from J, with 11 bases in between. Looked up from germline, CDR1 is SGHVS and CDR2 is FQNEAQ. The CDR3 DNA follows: TGTGCCAGCAGCTTAGCGGGGGGAGAAGATGGCTACACCTTC. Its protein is CASSLAGGEDGYTF.

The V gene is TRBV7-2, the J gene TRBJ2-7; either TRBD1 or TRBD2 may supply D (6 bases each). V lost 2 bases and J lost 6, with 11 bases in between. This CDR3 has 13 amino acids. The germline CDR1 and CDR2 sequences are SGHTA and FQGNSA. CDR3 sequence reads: CASSLRGLGEQYF. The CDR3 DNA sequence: TGTGCCAGCAGCTTACGGGGGCTGGGCGAGCAGTACTTC.

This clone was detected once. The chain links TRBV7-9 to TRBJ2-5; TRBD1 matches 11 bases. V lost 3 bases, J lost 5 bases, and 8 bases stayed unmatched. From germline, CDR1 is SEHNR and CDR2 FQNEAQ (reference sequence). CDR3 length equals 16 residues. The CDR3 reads CASSLGDRGIQETQYF. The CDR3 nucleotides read TGTGCCAGCAGCTTGGGGGACAGGGGGATTCAGGAGACCCAGTACTTC.

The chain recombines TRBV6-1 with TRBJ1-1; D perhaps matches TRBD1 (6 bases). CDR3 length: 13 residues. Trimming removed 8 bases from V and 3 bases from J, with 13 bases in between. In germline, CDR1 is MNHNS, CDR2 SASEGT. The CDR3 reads CASLWGADTEAFF. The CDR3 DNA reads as TGTGCCAGCCTTTGGGGGGCTGACACTGAAGCTTTCTTT.

CDR3 DNA: TGTGCCAGCAGCAGGGAGGCGAACACTGAAGCTTTCTTT. Translated: CASSREANTEAFF. The V call is TRBV6-4, the J call TRBJ1-1; D perhaps matches TRBD1 (5 bases). The V and J ends lost 6 bases and 1 base respectively, with 9 bases between them. CDR3 length: 13 residues. Germline lookup yields CDR1 MRHNA and CDR2 SNTAGT.

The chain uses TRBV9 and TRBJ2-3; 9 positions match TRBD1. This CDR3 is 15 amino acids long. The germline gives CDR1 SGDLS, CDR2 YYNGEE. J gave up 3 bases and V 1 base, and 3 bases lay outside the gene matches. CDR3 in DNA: TGTGCCAGCAGCGTATGGACAGGGGCGACAGATACGCAGTATTTT. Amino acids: CASSVWTGATDTQYF.

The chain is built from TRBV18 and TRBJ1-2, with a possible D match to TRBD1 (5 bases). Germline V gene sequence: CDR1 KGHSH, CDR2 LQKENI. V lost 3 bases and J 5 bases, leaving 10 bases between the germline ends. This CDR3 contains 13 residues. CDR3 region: CASSPTGSYGYTF. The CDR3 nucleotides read TGTGCCAGCTCACCCACAGGATCATATGGCTACACCTTC.

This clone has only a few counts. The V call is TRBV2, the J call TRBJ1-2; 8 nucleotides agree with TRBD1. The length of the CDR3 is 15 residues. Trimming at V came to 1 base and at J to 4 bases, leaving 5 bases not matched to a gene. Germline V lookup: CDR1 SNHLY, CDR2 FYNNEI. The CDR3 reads CASSEVDRETYGYTF. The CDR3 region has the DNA TGTGCCAGCAGTGAAGTGGACAGGGAAACCTATGGCTACACCTTC. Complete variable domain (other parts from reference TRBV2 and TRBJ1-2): EPEVTQTPSHQVTQMGQEVILRCVPISNHLYFYWYRQILGQKVEFLVSFYNNEISEKSEIFDDQFSVERPDGSNFTLKIRSTKLEDSAMYFCASSEVDRETYGYTFGSGTRLTVV.

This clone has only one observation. CDR3 sequence reads: CASSYTSGGNEQYF. DNA for the CDR3: TGTGCCAGCAGTTATACTAGCGGGGGGAACGAGCAGTACTTC. The chain has TRBV27 and TRBJ2-7; 12 positions agree with TRBD2. CDR1 MNHEY and CDR2 SMNVEV come from the germline V gene (reference sequence). CDR3 length: 14 amino acids. V shed 4 bases and J 5 bases; nucleotides not matched to a gene: 3.

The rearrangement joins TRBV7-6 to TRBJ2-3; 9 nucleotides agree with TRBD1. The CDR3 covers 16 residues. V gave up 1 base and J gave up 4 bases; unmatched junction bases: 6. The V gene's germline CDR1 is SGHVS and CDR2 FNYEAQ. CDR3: CASSLGDRERSDTQYF. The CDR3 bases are TGTGCCAGCAGCTTAGGGGACAGGGAAAGATCAGATACGCAGTATTTT. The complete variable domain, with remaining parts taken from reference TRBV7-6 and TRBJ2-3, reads GAGVSQSPRYKVTKRGQDVALRCDPISGHVSLYWYRQALGQGPEFLTYFNYEAQQDKSGLPNDRFSAERPEGSISTLTIQRTEQRDSAMYRCASSLGDRERSDTQYFGPGTRLTVL.

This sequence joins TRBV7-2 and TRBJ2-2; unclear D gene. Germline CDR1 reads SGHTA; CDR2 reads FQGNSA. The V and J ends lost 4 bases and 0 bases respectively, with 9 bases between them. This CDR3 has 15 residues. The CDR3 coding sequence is TGTGCCAGCAGCTCGTATCCCGCGAACACCGGGGAGCTGTTTTTT. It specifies CASSSYPANTGELFF.

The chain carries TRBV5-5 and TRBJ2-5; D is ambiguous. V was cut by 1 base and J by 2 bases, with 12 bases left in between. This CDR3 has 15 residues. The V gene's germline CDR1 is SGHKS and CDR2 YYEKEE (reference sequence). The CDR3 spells CASSLQLALQETQYF. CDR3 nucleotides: TGTGCCAGCAGCTTGCAATTGGCATTACAAGAGACCCAGTACTTC.

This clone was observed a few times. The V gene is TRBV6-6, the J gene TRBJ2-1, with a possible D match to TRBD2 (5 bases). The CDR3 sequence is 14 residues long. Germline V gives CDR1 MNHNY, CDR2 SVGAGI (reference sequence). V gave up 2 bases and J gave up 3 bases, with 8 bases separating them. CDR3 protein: CASSYDRGYNEQFF. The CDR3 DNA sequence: TGTGCCAGCAGTTACGACCGGGGCTACAATGAGCAGTTCTTC.

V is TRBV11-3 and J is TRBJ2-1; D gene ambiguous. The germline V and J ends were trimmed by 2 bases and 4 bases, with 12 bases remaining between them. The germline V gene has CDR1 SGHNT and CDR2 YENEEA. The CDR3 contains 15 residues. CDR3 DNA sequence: TGTGCCAGCAGCTTATCACCTGACGGTTACAATGAGCAGTTCTTC. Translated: CASSLSPDGYNEQFF.